What follows are 28 T cell receptor beta chains derived from one specimen sequenced in a study of radiotherapy plus CTLA-4 blockade in lung cancer. Only in-frame clones appear in the TCRdb table, and some are missing; sequencing was by immunoSEQ multiplex PCR. The sample holds 80,000 to 100,000 clones; about 86% are singletons and the top ten take about 5.3%. The specimen comprised peripheral blood, sampled from a patient treated with radiotherapy plus ipilimumab. Every receptor here comes from a human donor with non-small cell lung cancer that progressed on radiotherapy plus ipilimumab.

The chain uses TRBV21-1 and TRBJ2-3; the table assigns TRBD1, which was not confirmed against the DNA. TRBV21-1 is designated a pseudogene. CDR3 size: 19 residues. The CDR3 loop is CASSKEPVLPGFGTDTQYF. The CDR3 DNA sequence: TGTGCCAGCAGCAAAGAACCGGTGCTCCCAGGTTTTGGCACAGATACGCAGTATTTT.

The CDR3 region has the DNA TGTGCCAGTAGTATCTGGGGCGGTACCTACAATGAGCAGTTCTTC. Protein sequence: CASSIWGGTYNEQFF. The gene calls are TRBV19 and TRBJ2-1; D is possibly TRBD1 (5 bases). The V and J ends lost 3 bases and 2 bases respectively, with 11 bases between them. Germline V gene data show CDR1 as LNHDA and CDR2 as SQIVND (reference sequence). The CDR3 has 15 amino acids.

The chain recombines TRBV9 with TRBJ1-2; the D gene is possibly TRBD1 (5 bases). V lost 4 bases and J lost 1, with 8 bases in between. From germline, CDR1 is SGDLS and CDR2 YYNGEE. The CDR3 is 13 amino acids. CDR3 sequence: CASSTDSNYGYTF. DNA of the CDR3: TGTGCCAGCAGCACCGACAGTAACTATGGCTACACCTTC.

The rearrangement links TRBV13 to TRBJ2-1; D gene ambiguous. Germline values: CDR1 PRHDT, CDR2 FYEKMQ (reference sequence). This CDR3 region has 16 residues. The V and J ends lost 4 bases and 3 bases respectively, with 16 bases between them. The DNA of the CDR3 is TGTGCCAGCAGCTCAATCTCCCGCCAAAACTACAATGAGCAGTTCTTC. Translating gives CASSSISRQNYNEQFF.

This chain connects TRBV29-1 to TRBJ2-4; D may match TRBD1 or TRBD2 (6 bases each). From germline, CDR1 is SQVTM and CDR2 ANQGSEA. The V end was cut by 6 bases, the J end by 1 base, with 16 bases between. The CDR3 contains 15 residues. CDR3 loop: CSVRGRFAAKNIQYF. DNA of the CDR3: TGCAGCGTCCGGGGGCGCTTTGCGGCCAAAAACATTCAGTACTTC.

The J gene is TRBJ2-1, the V gene TRBV18, with 7 bases lining up with TRBD2. The germline gives CDR1 KGHSH, CDR2 LQKENI. With 6 bases clipped from V and 0 bases from J, the junction kept 8 bases outside the gene matches. CDR3 length: 16 amino acids. The CDR3 nucleotides are TGTGCCAGCTCCCCGGGTGGCGGGAGCTCCTACAATGAGCAGTTCTTC. Its protein is CASSPGGGSSYNEQFF.

The chain has TRBV12-5 and TRBJ1-1; 7 nucleotides align to TRBD1. Trimming cost V 8 bases and J 0 bases; bases outside gene matches: 9. The CDR3 runs 15 residues. The germline V gene encodes CDR1 LGHNT and CDR2 FRNRAP. DNA for the CDR3: TGTGCTAGTCGAAACGGGACAGACATGAACACTGAAGCTTTCTTT. This codes for CASRNGTDMNTEAFF.

This chain links TRBV2 with TRBJ2-5, with D unclear. V gave up 4 bases and J gave up 5 bases, with 5 bases separating them. The CDR3 sequence is 11 residues long. The germline V gene encodes CDR1 SNHLY and CDR2 FYNNEI. The CDR3, as DNA: TGTGCCAGCAGTGGCCGGGAGACCCAGTACTTC. It is translated as CASSGRETQYF.

This clone appeared a few times. The rearrangement uses TRBV6-6 and TRBJ1-2, with 10 bases fitting TRBD1. This CDR3 spans 15 amino acids. CDR1 and CDR2 from the germline V gene are MNHNY and SVGAGI (reference sequence). Germline trimming cut 6 bases from V and 2 bases from J; bases unmatched to any gene: 6. This chain's CDR3 is CASRPEGQGNYGYTF. The CDR3 nucleotides are TGTGCCAGCAGGCCCGAGGGACAGGGGAACTATGGCTACACCTTC.

V and J are TRBV18 and TRBJ2-3; no clear D. CDR3 size: 15 residues. Germline V gives CDR1 KGHSH, CDR2 LQKENI. V lost 3 bases and J 2 bases, leaving 12 bases between the germline ends. CDR3 in amino acids: CASSPWVDPTDTQYF. CDR3 in DNA: TGTGCCAGCTCACCGTGGGTAGATCCCACAGATACGCAGTATTTT.

V gene TRBV2 combines with J gene TRBJ2-3; D is undetermined. Germline V CDR1 and CDR2: SNHLY, FYNNEI. The CDR3 extends over 14 amino acids. V dropped 6 bases and J dropped 6 bases, with 16 bases sitting between them. CDR3 sequence: CASRSNPLPDTQYF. CDR3 nucleotide sequence: TGTGCCAGCAGAAGCAACCCCTTGCCCGATACGCAGTATTTT.

The V gene is TRBV5-6, the J gene TRBJ2-4; D unclear. The germline V gene encodes CDR1 SGHDT and CDR2 YYEEEE. Trimming stripped 0 bases from V and 4 bases from J, with 5 bases between. The CDR3 extends over 13 amino acids. The CDR3 sequence: CASSLEQKNIQYF. The CDR3 DNA reads as TGTGCCAGCAGCTTGGAACAAAAAAACATTCAGTACTTC.

V gene TRBV27 combines with J gene TRBJ1-5; D gene unclear. Trimming pared 5 bases from V and 4 bases from J, leaving 12 bases between. The length of the CDR3 is 14 residues. The germline V gene has CDR1 MNHEY and CDR2 SMNVEV (reference sequence). The CDR3 here is CASSQVANNQPQHF. The CDR3 DNA is TGTGCCAGCAGTCAAGTCGCAAATAATCAGCCCCAGCATTTT.

This clone was recorded once. The V call is TRBV6-5, the J call TRBJ2-3; D is possibly TRBD2 (6 bases). The CDR3 is 14 amino acids. CDR1 is MNHEY and CDR2 is SVGAGI in the germline V gene. Trimming took 5 bases from V and 0 from J, leaving 9 bases between them. The CDR3: CASSPGTSTDTQYF. CDR3 bases: TGTGCCAGCAGTCCCGGGACTAGCACAGATACGCAGTATTTT.

This clone has only a few counts. The V and J genes are TRBV7-3 and TRBJ2-1, with D possibly being TRBD2 (5 bases). V lost 2 bases to trimming and J lost 7 bases, with 18 bases between them. Germline V gene sequence: CDR1 SGHTA, CDR2 FQGTGA. There are 16 residues in the CDR3. CDR3 protein: CASSLSGSGQRNEQFF. The CDR3 DNA is TGTGCCAGCAGCTTATCGGGCAGCGGCCAAAGGAATGAGCAGTTCTTC.

The V gene is TRBV5-1, the J gene TRBJ2-1; 10 nucleotides line up with TRBD2. The J segment lost 4 bases and the V segment lost 0 bases, leaving 4 bases of the junction unmatched. Germline V gives CDR1 SGHRS, CDR2 YFSETQ. The CDR3 has 16 residues. The CDR3 here is CASSLGGLAAYNEQFF. CDR3 in DNA: TGCGCCAGCAGCTTGGGTGGACTAGCGGCATACAATGAGCAGTTCTTC.

V usage is TRBV19 and J usage is TRBJ1-3; the D is unclear. V shed 7 bases and J shed 0 bases, with 7 bases lying between them. Germline V lookup: CDR1 LNHDA, CDR2 SQIVND (reference sequence). This CDR3 has 13 amino acids. The CDR3 DNA is TGTGCCAGTATGCGGACCTCTGGAAACACCATATATTTT. Its protein is CASMRTSGNTIYF. Combining the CDR3 with reference TRBV19 and TRBJ1-3 gives the whole variable domain DGGITQSPKYLFRKEGQNVTLSCEQNLNHDAMYWYRQDPGQGLRLIYYSQIVNDFQKGDIAEGYSVSREKKESFPLTVTSAQKNPTAFYLCASMRTSGNTIYFGEGSWLTVV.

The V call is TRBV30, the J call TRBJ2-3; 13 bases fit TRBD2. J was trimmed by 3 bases and V by 5 bases; bases with no gene match: 5. The CDR3 runs 15 residues. Per the germline V gene, CDR1 is GTSNPN and CDR2 is SVGIG (reference sequence). The CDR3 here is CAWRGLAGVTDTQYF. CDR3 sequence (DNA): TGTGCCTGGCGAGGACTAGCGGGGGTTACAGATACGCAGTATTTT.

The V call is TRBV18, the J call TRBJ2-7, with D maybe TRBD2 (7 bases). The length of the CDR3 is 13 residues. The germline CDR1 and CDR2 sequences are KGHSH and LQKENI. V was trimmed by 4 bases and J by 2 bases, leaving 9 bases between them. The CDR3 is CASSQGGAYEQYF. The CDR3 DNA reads TGTGCCAGCTCACAGGGGGGGGCCTACGAGCAGTACTTC.

The chain links TRBV27 to TRBJ1-2, with TRBD1 matching 7 bases. Germline V lookup: CDR1 MNHEY, CDR2 SMNVEV (reference sequence). This CDR3 has 15 residues. V lost 7 bases to trimming and J lost 4 bases; unmatched junction nucleotides: 12. Here the CDR3 reads CASKPQGGGGYGYTF. The CDR3 DNA follows: TGTGCCAGCAAACCCCAGGGGGGGGGAGGCTATGGCTACACCTTC.

DNA of the CDR3: TGCGCCAGCAGCTTACTAGCGGGAGGGAACACCGGGGAGCTGTTTTTT. As protein: CASSLLAGGNTGELFF. The chain is built from TRBV5-1 and TRBJ2-2; 12 nucleotides line up with TRBD2. The trim removed 2 bases at V and 1 base at J, leaving 0 bases unmatched. The germline CDR1 and CDR2 sequences are SGHRS and YFSETQ. The CDR3 has 16 residues.

The J gene is TRBJ2-1, the V gene TRBV28; TRBD1 matches at 8 bases. This CDR3 spans 16 amino acids. The germline gives CDR1 MDHEN, CDR2 SYDVKM. J gave up 6 bases and V 9 bases, and 16 bases lay outside the gene matches. The CDR3 coding sequence is TGTGCCAGTACCCTCCCGGGGGCAGGGGGCCGCAATGAGCAGTTCTTC. Encoded protein: CASTLPGAGGRNEQFF.

This sequence joins TRBV9 and TRBJ2-3; TRBD2 matches at 12 bases. V lost 3 bases to trimming and J lost 0 bases; unmatched junction nucleotides: 8. This CDR3 region has 18 residues. The V gene's germline CDR1 is SGDLS and CDR2 YYNGEE. CDR3: CASSGGLAGRYSTDTQYF. CDR3 in DNA: TGTGCCAGCAGCGGCGGACTAGCGGGGAGGTATAGCACAGATACGCAGTATTTT.

J is TRBJ2-1 and V is TRBV27, with TRBD2 as a possible D gene (7 bases). The CDR3 loop spans 18 amino acids. Trimming removed 2 bases from V and 6 bases from J, with 23 bases in between. Germline values: CDR1 MNHEY, CDR2 SMNVEV (reference sequence). The CDR3 sequence: CASSLLSPGAGVGNEQFF. The CDR3 bases are TGTGCCAGCAGTTTACTCTCCCCGGGGGCGGGAGTCGGCAATGAGCAGTTCTTC.

V is TRBV11-3 and J is TRBJ1-1; D is unresolved. CDR3 length: 14 residues. Trimming pared 1 base from V and 1 base from J, leaving 7 bases between. Germline V gives CDR1 SGHNT, CDR2 YENEEA. CDR3 sequence (DNA): TGTGCCAGCAGCTTAGGGCGGGGGAACACTGAAGCTTTCTTT. This translates into CASSLGRGNTEAFF. Variable domain in full (rest from reference TRBV11-3 and TRBJ1-1): EAGVVQSPRYKIIEKKQPVAFWCNPISGHNTLYWYLQNLGQGPELLIRYENEEAVDDSQLPKDRFSAERLKGVDSTLKIQPAELGDSAVYLCASSLGRGNTEAFFGQGTRLTVV.

V is TRBV19 and J is TRBJ2-3; D is unclear. The germline V gene has CDR1 LNHDA and CDR2 SQIVND (reference sequence). V was trimmed by 4 bases and J by 5 bases, leaving 4 bases between them. This CDR3 spans 11 amino acids. Here the CDR3 reads CASSKGDTQYF. In DNA, the CDR3 is TGTGCCAGTAGTAAGGGAGATACGCAGTATTTT.

The V call is TRBV5-1, the J call TRBJ1-2; a weak D match, TRBD1 (5 bases). Trimming stripped 0 bases from V and 10 bases from J, with 19 bases between. Germline V lookup: CDR1 SGHRS, CDR2 YFSETQ. The CDR3 length is 15 residues. The DNA of the CDR3 is TGCGCCAGCAGCTTGGCCACGGCCGCCCAGGGTACCTACACCTTC. Protein product: CASSLATAAQGTYTF.

This chain links TRBV11-3 with TRBJ2-1; D possibly corresponds to TRBD2 (5 bases). Germline values: CDR1 SGHNT, CDR2 YENEEA. V was pared by 3 bases and J by 4 bases, with 7 bases between. The CDR3 extends over 13 amino acids. CDR3 nucleotides: TGTGCCAGCAGCTTCCGGGATTACAATGAGCAGTTCTTC. It codes for CASSFRDYNEQFF.